The rows below give T cell receptor beta chains drawn from one sample of a study of post-analysis software for immune sequencing data. TCRdb reanalysed the PCR reads using MiXCR and keeps one entry per CDR3 protein. The data contain 750,000 to 950,000 distinct CDR3 sequences, 53% of them singletons. The specimen sequenced was blood. All receptors come from a girl between 5 and 17 years old with multiple sclerosis. Both conserved end residues are part of each CDR3. The order of the fields is V gene, CDR3 length, J gene, CDR3 protein.

v_gene: TRBV6-5
len: 13
j_gene: TRBJ1-5
CDR3aa: CASSYSGVQPQHF

v_gene: TRBV5-1
len: 12
j_gene: TRBJ2-5
CDR3aa: CATSPQGETQYF

v_gene: TRBV7-7
len: 17
j_gene: TRBJ2-5
CDR3aa: CASSLALLAGEGETQYF

v_gene: TRBV5-6
len: 15
j_gene: TRBJ2-3
CDR3aa: CASSYRLPSTDTQYF

v_gene: TRBV6-5
len: 14
j_gene: TRBJ2-7
CDR3aa: CASSYLQGTYEQYF

v_gene: TRBV18
len: 13
j_gene: TRBJ2-7
CDR3aa: CASATSSVGVEYF

v_gene: TRBV2
len: 15
j_gene: TRBJ1-2
CDR3aa: CASSADRGRSDGYTF

v_gene: TRBV20-1
len: 16
j_gene: TRBJ2-5
CDR3aa: CSARDQLETGQETQYF

v_gene: TRBV5-1
len: 15
j_gene: TRBJ2-1
CDR3aa: CASSDPQSSYNEQFF

v_gene: TRBV20-1
len: 14
j_gene: TRBJ2-5
CDR3aa: CSARGGGGKETQYF

v_gene: TRBV6-6
len: 12
j_gene: TRBJ2-3
CDR3aa: CASNPVWDTQYF

v_gene: TRBV5-1
len: 15
j_gene: TRBJ2-1
CDR3aa: CASSPGVRARSLLFF

v_gene: TRBV7-8
len: 16
j_gene: TRBJ2-4
CDR3aa: CASSSVGLKAKNIQYF

v_gene: TRBV12-3/TRBV12-4
len: 14
j_gene: TRBJ2-3
CDR3aa: CASSRGGNTDTQYF

v_gene: TRBV20-1
len: 14
j_gene: TRBJ2-7
CDR3aa: CSASGDRLSYEQYF

v_gene: TRBV5-6
len: 12
j_gene: TRBJ2-1
CDR3aa: CASSYYSNEQFF

v_gene: TRBV4-1
len: 15
j_gene: TRBJ2-3
CDR3aa: CASSLRDSGTDTQYF

v_gene: TRBV3-1
len: 15
j_gene: TRBJ1-1
CDR3aa: CASSQEARGWTEAFF

v_gene: TRBV27
len: 14
j_gene: TRBJ2-7
CDR3aa: CASSFRGPSYEQYF

v_gene: TRBV4-1
len: 15
j_gene: -
CDR3aa: CASSPASGVGYEQYF

v_gene: TRBV3-1
len: 17
j_gene: TRBJ2-7
CDR3aa: CASSQLPGLAGSYEQYF

v_gene: TRBV3-1
len: 14
j_gene: TRBJ1-2
CDR3aa: CASSQGTDNYGYTF

v_gene: TRBV7-6
len: 16
j_gene: TRBJ2-6
CDR3aa: CASSQDRGIGANVLTF

v_gene: TRBV20-1
len: 12
j_gene: -
CDR3aa: CSAKRGAYEQYF

v_gene: TRBV2
len: 12
j_gene: -
CDR3aa: CASSEWTYEQYF

v_gene: TRBV29-1
len: 16
j_gene: TRBJ1-5
CDR3aa: CSVALGPGGGNQPQHF

v_gene: TRBV28
len: 17
j_gene: TRBJ2-1
CDR3aa: CASSLLGLAGSYNEQFF

v_gene: TRBV7-2
len: 18
j_gene: TRBJ2-5
CDR3aa: CASSLDGRGILRQETQYF

v_gene: TRBV15
len: 15
j_gene: TRBJ2-1
CDR3aa: CATSRDSGGGNGQFF

v_gene: TRBV6-5
len: 16
j_gene: TRBJ2-6
CDR3aa: CASSLRLHSGANVLTF

v_gene: TRBV3-1
len: 15
j_gene: TRBJ2-4
CDR3aa: CASSQSSGTQNIQYF

v_gene: TRBV12-3/TRBV12-4
len: 15
j_gene: TRBJ2-7
CDR3aa: CASSYGAALTYEQYF

v_gene: TRBV12-3/TRBV12-4
len: 15
j_gene: TRBJ2-7
CDR3aa: CASSLPGLGIYEQYF

v_gene: TRBV3-1
len: 12
j_gene: TRBJ2-5
CDR3aa: CASSQDQETQYF

v_gene: TRBV27
len: 16
j_gene: TRBJ2-1
CDR3aa: CASSFRQGASYNEQFF

v_gene: TRBV2
len: 14
j_gene: TRBJ2-5
CDR3aa: CASKSGRYQETQYF

v_gene: TRBV11-1
len: 14
j_gene: -
CDR3aa: CACSLGGRADEQYF

v_gene: TRBV20-1
len: 15
j_gene: TRBJ2-4
CDR3aa: CSARDLGDTQNIQYF